Shown below are 11 T cell receptor beta chains from a single sample sequenced in a study of Graves' ophthalmopathy and Graves' hyperthyroidism. RNA transcripts were the template, and TCR beta CDR3 regions were amplified from them. Amplification began with first-round RT-PCR using HTBI primers, then second-round multiplex PCR was performed. TCRdb called the multiplex PCR reads again in MiXCR, with one record for every CDR3 protein. The sample comprises about 640,000 distinct CDR3 sequences, about 41% of which are singletons, and 3% to 3.5% rests with the top ten. Sequenced input: peripheral blood. The receptors were gathered from an adult man with Graves' ophthalmopathy.

This rearrangement joins TRBV10-3 to TRBJ2-7; TRBD2 matches at 7 bases. Looked up from germline, CDR1 is ENHRY and CDR2 is SYGVKD. The V segment lost 2 bases and the J segment 9 bases; nucleotides outside the gene matches: 4. The CDR3 spans 12 residues. Written as DNA, the CDR3 is TGTGCCATCAGTGAGGCGGGAGCGGGGCAGTACTTC. This codes for CAISEAGAGQYF.

The chain uses TRBV20-1 and TRBJ2-2; no reliable D call. The CDR3 loop spans 15 amino acids. From germline, CDR1 is DFQATT and CDR2 SNEGSKA (reference sequence). V shed 0 bases and J shed 5 bases, with 13 bases lying between them. Here the CDR3 reads CSARDIYGSTGELFF. CDR3 bases: TGCAGTGCTAGAGATATATACGGATCTACCGGGGAGCTGTTTTTT.

In DNA form, the CDR3 reads TGTGCCAGCTCCGGAGGGGATTGGGGTAGCAATCAGCCCCAGCATTTT. Its protein is CASSGGDWGSNQPQHF. The chain is built from TRBV2 and TRBJ1-5; possibly TRBD1 for D (5 bases). With 8 bases removed from V and 0 bases from J, the gap between germline ends came to 17 bases. Germline lookup yields CDR1 SNHLY and CDR2 FYNNEI. The length of the CDR3 is 16 residues.

This rearrangement joins TRBV29-1 to TRBJ1-4; possible D gene TRBD1, 5 bases. V was trimmed by 3 bases and J by 8 bases, leaving 10 bases between them. This CDR3 comprises 12 residues. The germline V gene has CDR1 SQVTM and CDR2 ANQGSEA. The CDR3 loop is CSVDGTGEKLFF. The CDR3 DNA reads as TGCAGCGTTGACGGGACGGGCGAAAAACTGTTTTTT.

The chain employs TRBV20-1 and TRBJ2-5; 11 nucleotides line up with TRBD2. The last part of the DNA fits TRBJ2-1 better; the J call may be wrong. CDR1 is DFQATT, CDR2 SNEGSKA, per germline (reference sequence). There are 13 residues in the CDR3. The CDR3 loop reads CSARTSGDAEQFF. For the CDR3, the DNA is TGCAGTGCTAGGACTAGCGGGGATGCTGAGCAGTTCTTC.

In this sample, this clonotype turned up a few times. This sequence joins TRBV9 and TRBJ1-3; no reliable D call. The CDR3 length is 15 residues. The V gene lost 3 bases and the J gene lost 0 bases, with 10 bases spanning the gap. Germline V CDR1 and CDR2: SGDLS, YYNGEE. CDR3 sequence (DNA): TGTGCCAGCAGCGCTGGATACAACTCTGGAAACACCATATATTTT. As protein: CASSAGYNSGNTIYF.

V and J are TRBV19 and TRBJ1-1; no clear D. Germline CDR1 is LNHDA and CDR2 is SQIVND (reference sequence). This CDR3 region has 14 residues. V was cut by 1 base and J by 4 bases, with 10 bases left in between. The CDR3 bases are TGTGCCAGTAGTATAGGTGGAGTAGGCACTGAAGCTTTCTTT. Translated: CASSIGGVGTEAFF. Complete variable domain (other parts from reference TRBV19 and TRBJ1-1): DGGITQSPKYLFRKEGQNVTLSCEQNLNHDAMYWYRQDPGQGLRLIYYSQIVNDFQKGDIAEGYSVSREKKESFPLTVTSAQKNPTAFYLCASSIGGVGTEAFFGQGTRLTVV.

This clonotype was recorded many times. V gene TRBV5-1 combines with J gene TRBJ2-7; 7 nucleotides match TRBD1. This CDR3 has 13 residues. V lost 4 bases, J lost 4 bases, and 5 bases stayed unmatched. CDR1 and CDR2 (germline): SGHRS, YFSETQ. The CDR3 spells CASSKQGTYEQYF. The CDR3 DNA reads TGCGCCAGCAGCAAACAGGGGACGTACGAGCAGTACTTC.

The rearrangement links TRBV10-3 to TRBJ2-7; 8 nucleotides agree with TRBD1. V trimming: 10 bases; J trimming: 2 bases; junction bases outside the gene matches: 7. Per germline, CDR1 ENHRY and CDR2 SYGVKD. This CDR3 region has 13 residues. Written as DNA, the CDR3 is TGTGCCACTGGGACAGGAACCCCCTACGAGCAGTACTTC. It is translated as CATGTGTPYEQYF.

The rearrangement uses TRBV29-1 and TRBJ2-5; weak D call: TRBD1 (6 bases). The CDR3 is 15 residues long. V lost 0 bases and J lost 9, with 20 bases in between. Germline values: CDR1 SQVTM, CDR2 ANQGSEA. CDR3 bases: TGCAGCGTTGAAGAGGGTCAGGGGACCATCAGGGCCCAGTACTTC. Translating it yields CSVEEGQGTIRAQYF. Using reference TRBV29-1 and TRBJ2-5 for the parts outside the CDR3, the full variable domain is SAVISQKPSRDICQRGTSLTIQCQVDSQVTMMFWYRQQPGQSLTLIATANQGSEATYESGFVIDKFPISRPNLTFSTLTVSNMSPEDSSIYLCSVEEGQGTIRAQYFGPGTRLLVL.

On this clonotype itself: This sequence may be a read error, since a much larger clone differs from it by one base. The conserved phenylalanine or tryptophan normally closing the CDR3 is absent here, so this likely arose from a read error. This chain connects TRBV9 to TRBJ2-5; D possibly matches TRBD1 or TRBD2 (5 bases each). Germline V lookup: CDR1 SGDLS, CDR2 YYNGEE. This CDR3 has 12 amino acids. Between the trimmed V and J ends, which lost 6 bases and 7 bases, there was a span of 13 bases. The CDR3 here is CASNGLGGTQYC. The CDR3 coding sequence is TGTGCCAGCAATGGGCTTGGGGGGACCCAGTACTGC.